The present TCR beta chain was sequenced within a study of blood T cell repertoires in COVID-19. At the level of the study: Sample material is recorded as cDNA or gDNA derived from T cells, B-cell-depleted T cells, or PBMCs.

Per the study methods: Amplification of reference gene primers provided the estimated nucleated cell counts. Using immunoSEQ multiplex PCR, the repertoire was profiled, and TCRdb retains in-frame clones only, with some absent. That table gives V, J and clone size, and the DNA gave D and trimming. The data show fewer than 250,000 clones, about 83% seen once. This CDR3 spans 14 amino acids. V shed 5 bases and J 6 bases; nucleotides not matched to a gene: 6. Germline V gives CDR1 LGHDT, CDR2 YNNKEL (reference sequence). This TCR came from a man aged 50-59 years with active or convalescent COVID-19. V usage is TRBV3-1 (or the pseudogene TRBV3-2) and J usage is TRBJ2-1; 8 positions agree with TRBD2. Material: peripheral blood. The CDR3 here is CASSYGLALNEQFF. The CDR3 DNA reads as TGTGCCAGCAGCTATGGACTAGCACTCAATGAGCAGTTCTTC.